This T cell receptor beta chain was observed in a study of blood T cells in healthy people across ages. Findings and limits, study-wide: Long-lived donors exceeded aged donors in naive CD4+ cells and diversity.

This clonotype was recorded at least ten times. Antigen unknown. Trimming removed 5 bases from V and 3 bases from J, with 1 base in between. The CDR3 runs 11 residues. Together with a sample-barcoded 5' primer, a J-beta primer mix was included in a second PCR lasting 7 to 11 cycles. TCRdb recomputed calls from the 5' RACE reads with MiXCR, one row per CDR3 protein. Of some 1.5 million distinct CDR3 sequences in the sample, about 42% were seen once. Sequencing used blood. The receptor comes from a woman under 30 in good health. V is TRBV12-3 or TRBV12-4 and J is TRBJ2-2; no reliable D call. This CDR3 is CASSHTGELFF. CDR3 nucleotides: TGTGCCAGCAGTCACACCGGGGAGCTGTTTTTT.